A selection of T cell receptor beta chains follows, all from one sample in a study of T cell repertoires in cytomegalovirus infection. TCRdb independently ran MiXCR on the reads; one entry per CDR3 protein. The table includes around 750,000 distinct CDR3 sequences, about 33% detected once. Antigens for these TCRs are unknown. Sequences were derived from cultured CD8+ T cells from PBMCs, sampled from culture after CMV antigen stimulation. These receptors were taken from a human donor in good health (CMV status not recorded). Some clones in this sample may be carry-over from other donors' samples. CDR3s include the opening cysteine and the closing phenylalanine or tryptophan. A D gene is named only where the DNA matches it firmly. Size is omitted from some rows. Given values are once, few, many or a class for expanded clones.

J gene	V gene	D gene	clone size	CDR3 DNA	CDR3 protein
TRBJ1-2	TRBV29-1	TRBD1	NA	TGCAGCGTTCGAACGCGAGCCCCAGGGGGGGCTAACTATGGCTACACCTTC	CSVRTRAPGGANYGYTF
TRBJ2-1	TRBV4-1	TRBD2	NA	TGCGCCAGCAGCCCGACTAGCGTGAGTAGCTCCTACAATGAGCAGTTCTTC	CASSPTSVSSSYNEQFF
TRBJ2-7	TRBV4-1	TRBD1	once	TGCGCCAGCAGCCAAGGGCCCGACAGGGTTACCTACGAGCAGTACTTC	CASSQGPDRVTYEQYF
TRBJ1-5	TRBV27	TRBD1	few	TGTGCCAGCAGCCCGACAGGGATTCTAAATCAGCCCCAGCATTTT	CASSPTGILNQPQHF
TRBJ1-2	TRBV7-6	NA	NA	TGTGCCAGCAGCAGAGGTCCGGCGGCTAACTATGGCTACACCTTC	CASSRGPAANYGYTF
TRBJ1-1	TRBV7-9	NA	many	TGTGCCAGCAGCTCCAACAACAGGGACCCAGAAAAAGCTTTCTTT	CASSSNNRDPEKAFF
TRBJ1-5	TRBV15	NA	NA	TGTGCCACCAGCCGAAGTTTGGGAGGCAATCAGCCCCAGCATTTT	CATSRSLGGNQPQHF
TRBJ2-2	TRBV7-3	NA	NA	TGTGCCAGCAGCTTGGTTCGATCCGGGGAGCTGTTTTTT	CASSLVRSGELFF
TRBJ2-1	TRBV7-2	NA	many	TGTGCCAGCAGCACTGGGGGGCGCGAGCAGTTCTTC	CASSTGGREQFF
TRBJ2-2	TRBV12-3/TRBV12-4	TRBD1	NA	TGTGCCAGCAGTTTAAGACAGGGGAACATAAGAACCGGGGAGCTGTTTTTT	CASSLRQGNIRTGELFF
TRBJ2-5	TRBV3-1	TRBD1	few	TGTGCCAGCTACGGACAGGACGTATGGGGGACCCAGTACTTC	CASYGQDVWGTQYF
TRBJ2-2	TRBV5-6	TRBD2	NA	TGTGCCAGCAGCTCGCCATTTCTGACTAGCATTAACACCGGGGAGCTGTTTTTT	CASSSPFLTSINTGELFF
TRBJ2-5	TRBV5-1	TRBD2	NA	TGCGCCAGCAGCTTGAACGTCGGCGGGGGAGTTGAGACCCAGTACTTC	CASSLNVGGGVETQYF
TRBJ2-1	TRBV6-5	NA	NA	TGTGCCAGCAGTTACTCGAACCCAAGTTCCCCCTTTTTTGATGAGCAGTTCTTC	CASSYSNPSSPFFDEQFF
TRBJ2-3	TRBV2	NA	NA	TGTGCCAGTACTAACACATGGGGCGAGCCAGATACGCAGTATTTT	CASTNTWGEPDTQYF
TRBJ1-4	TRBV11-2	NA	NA	TGTGCCAGCAGCTTAAGGACAGCCCCTAATGAAAAACTGTTTTTT	CASSLRTAPNEKLFF